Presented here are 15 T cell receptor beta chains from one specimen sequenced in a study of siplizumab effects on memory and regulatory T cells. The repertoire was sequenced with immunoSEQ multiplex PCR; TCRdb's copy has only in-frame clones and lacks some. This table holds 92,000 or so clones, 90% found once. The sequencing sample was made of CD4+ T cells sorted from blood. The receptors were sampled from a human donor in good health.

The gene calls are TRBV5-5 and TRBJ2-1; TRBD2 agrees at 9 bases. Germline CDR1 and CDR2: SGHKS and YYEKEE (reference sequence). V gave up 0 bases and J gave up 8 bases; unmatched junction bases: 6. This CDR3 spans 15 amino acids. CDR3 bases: TGTGCCAGCAGCTTGGTTAGCGGGAGCTCGCATGAGCAGTTCTTC. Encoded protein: CASSLVSGSSHEQFF.

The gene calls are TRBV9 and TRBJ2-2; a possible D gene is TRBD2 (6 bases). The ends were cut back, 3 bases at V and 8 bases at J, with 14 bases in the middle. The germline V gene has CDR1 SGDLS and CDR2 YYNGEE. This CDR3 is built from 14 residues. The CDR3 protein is CASSALVAGGELFF. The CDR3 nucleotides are TGTGCCAGCAGCGCACTAGTGGCGGGGGGGGAGCTGTTTTTT.

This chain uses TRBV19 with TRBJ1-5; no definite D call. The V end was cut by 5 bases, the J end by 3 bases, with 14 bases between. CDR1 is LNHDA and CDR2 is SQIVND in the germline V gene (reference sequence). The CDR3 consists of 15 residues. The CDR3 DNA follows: TGTGCCAGTAGTCCCATTGGGCGGGACAATCAGCCCCAGCATTTT. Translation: CASSPIGRDNQPQHF.

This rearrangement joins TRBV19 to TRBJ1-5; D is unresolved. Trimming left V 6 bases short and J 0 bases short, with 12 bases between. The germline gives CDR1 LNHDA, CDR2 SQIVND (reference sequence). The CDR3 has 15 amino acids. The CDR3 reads CASSRTARSNQPQHF. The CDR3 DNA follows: TGTGCCAGTAGCCGGACGGCCCGTAGCAATCAGCCCCAGCATTTT.

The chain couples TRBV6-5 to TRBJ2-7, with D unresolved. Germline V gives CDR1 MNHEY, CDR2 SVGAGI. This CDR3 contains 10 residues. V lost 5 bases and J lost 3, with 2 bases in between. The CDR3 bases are TGTGCCAGCAGTCACTACGAGCAGTACTTC. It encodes CASSHYEQYF.

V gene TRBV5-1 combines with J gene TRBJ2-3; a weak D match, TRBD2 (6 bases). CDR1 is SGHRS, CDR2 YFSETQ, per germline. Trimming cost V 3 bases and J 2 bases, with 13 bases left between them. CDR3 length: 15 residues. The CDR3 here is CASSWRAPPTDTQYF. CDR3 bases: TGCGCCAGCAGCTGGAGGGCCCCTCCCACAGATACGCAGTATTTT.

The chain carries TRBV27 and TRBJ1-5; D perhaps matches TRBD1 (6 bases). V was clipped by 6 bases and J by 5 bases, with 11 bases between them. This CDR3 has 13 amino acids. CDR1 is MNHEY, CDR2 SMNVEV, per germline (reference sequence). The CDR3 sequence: CASRGGGDQPQHF. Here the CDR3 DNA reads TGTGCCAGCAGAGGGGGAGGGGATCAGCCCCAGCATTTT.

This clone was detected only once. For the CDR3, the DNA is TGTGCCAGCGCCCGATCCATCAACACTCAGCCCCAGCATTTT. Translated: CASARSINTQPQHF. The chain is built from TRBV19 and TRBJ1-5, with no clear D. The CDR3 totals 14 residues. Germline V lookup: CDR1 LNHDA, CDR2 SQIVND (reference sequence). Trimming cost V 9 bases and J 6 bases, with 18 bases left between them.

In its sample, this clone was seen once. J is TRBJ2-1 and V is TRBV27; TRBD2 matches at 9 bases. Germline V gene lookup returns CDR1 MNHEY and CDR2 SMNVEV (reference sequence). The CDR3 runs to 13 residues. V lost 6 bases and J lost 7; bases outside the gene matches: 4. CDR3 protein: CASRRTSDNEQFF. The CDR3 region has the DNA TGTGCCAGCAGACGGACTAGCGATAATGAGCAGTTCTTC.

As DNA, the CDR3 is TGTGCCAGCAGTTACTCGTATCAGACCTCCTATGGCTACACCTTC. Amino acid sequence: CASSYSYQTSYGYTF. This chain uses TRBV6-5 with TRBJ1-2; D ambiguous. Between the trimmed V and J ends, which lost 0 bases and 4 bases, there was a span of 12 bases. The CDR3 has 15 amino acids. Germline values: CDR1 MNHEY, CDR2 SVGAGI.

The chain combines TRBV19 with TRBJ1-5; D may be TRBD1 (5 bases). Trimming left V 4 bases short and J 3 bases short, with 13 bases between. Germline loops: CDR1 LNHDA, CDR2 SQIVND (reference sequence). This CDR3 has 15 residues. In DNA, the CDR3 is TGTGCCAGTAGTAGCCTGGGGGGTCACAATCAGCCCCAGCATTTT. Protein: CASSSLGGHNQPQHF.

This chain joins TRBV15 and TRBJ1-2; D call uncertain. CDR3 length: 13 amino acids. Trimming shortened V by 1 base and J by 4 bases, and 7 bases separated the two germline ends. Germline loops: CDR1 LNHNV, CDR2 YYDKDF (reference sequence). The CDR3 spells CATSRAEPYGYTF. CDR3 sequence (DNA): TGTGCCACCAGCAGAGCAGAACCCTATGGCTACACCTTC.

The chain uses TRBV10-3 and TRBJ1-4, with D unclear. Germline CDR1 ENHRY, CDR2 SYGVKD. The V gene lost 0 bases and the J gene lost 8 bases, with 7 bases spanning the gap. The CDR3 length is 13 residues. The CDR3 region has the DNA TGTGCCATCAGTGAGTCGTTTGGAGAAAAACTGTTTTTT. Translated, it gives CAISESFGEKLFF.

The CDR3 here is CASSRTGGKIAGTEAFF. CDR3 DNA: TGCGCCAGCAGCCGTACAGGGGGCAAGATTGCGGGAACTGAAGCTTTCTTT. The chain links TRBV5-1 to TRBJ1-1; 9 nucleotides align to TRBD1. There are 17 residues in the CDR3. The V gene's germline CDR1 is SGHRS and CDR2 YFSETQ. V was pared by 4 bases and J by 5 bases, with 15 bases of the junction left unmatched.

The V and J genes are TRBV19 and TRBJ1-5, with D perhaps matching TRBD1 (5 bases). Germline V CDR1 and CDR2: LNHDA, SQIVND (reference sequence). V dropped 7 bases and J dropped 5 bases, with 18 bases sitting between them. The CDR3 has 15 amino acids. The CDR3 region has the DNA TGTGCCAGTATACTTTCGGGGGGAGGCGATCAGCCCCAGCATTTT. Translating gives CASILSGGGDQPQHF.